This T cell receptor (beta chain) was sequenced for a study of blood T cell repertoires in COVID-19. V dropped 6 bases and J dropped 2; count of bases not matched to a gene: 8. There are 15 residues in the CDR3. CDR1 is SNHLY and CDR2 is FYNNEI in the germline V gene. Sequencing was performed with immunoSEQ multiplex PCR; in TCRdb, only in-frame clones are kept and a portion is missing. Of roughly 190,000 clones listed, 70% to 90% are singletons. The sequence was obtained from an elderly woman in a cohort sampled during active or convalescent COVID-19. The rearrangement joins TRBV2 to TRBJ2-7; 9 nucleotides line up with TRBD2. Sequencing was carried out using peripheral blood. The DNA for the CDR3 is TGTGCCAGCAGGCTGGTGAGCGGGGGGCCCTACGAGCAGTACTTC. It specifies CASRLVSGGPYEQYF. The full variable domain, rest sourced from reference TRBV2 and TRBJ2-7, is EPEVTQTPSHQVTQMGQEVILRCVPISNHLYFYWYRQILGQKVEFLVSFYNNEISEKSEIFDDQFSVERPDGSNFTLKIRSTKLEDSAMYFCASRLVSGGPYEQYFGPGTRLTVT.